This entry describes one T cell receptor (beta chain). Its specificity is not known. Use of 60 Vbeta and 13 Jbeta primers characterized the PCR. Authors' processing steps: In a later analysis, around 10 million of tens of millions of unique beta chains occurred in at least two donors. Sequencing used immunoSEQ multiplex PCR; TCRdb keeps in-frame clones, though not all of them. V and J calls and clone size are as listed in that table; D and trimming were resolved from the DNA. The sample has about 91,000 clones, roughly 67% seen once. This sample is drawn from a study of cytomegalovirus exposure and HLA in healthy donors. Regarding the study as a whole: Near-uniform donor sequencing depth was presumed by presence/absence analyses. There were under 200 TCR beta chains listed as cytomegalovirus-associated.

This CDR3 is 14 amino acids long. Germline V gene sequence: CDR1 MNHNS, CDR2 SASEGT. Trimming cost V 3 bases and J 4 bases, with 12 bases left between them. The chain couples TRBV6-1 to TRBJ1-2; TRBD1 might be the D (6 bases). The sample was PBMCs. This clonotype originated in a human donor in good health. The CDR3 nucleotides are TGTGCCAGCAGTGACCACAGGGCGCCCTATGGCTACACCTTC. Translated, it gives CASSDHRAPYGYTF.